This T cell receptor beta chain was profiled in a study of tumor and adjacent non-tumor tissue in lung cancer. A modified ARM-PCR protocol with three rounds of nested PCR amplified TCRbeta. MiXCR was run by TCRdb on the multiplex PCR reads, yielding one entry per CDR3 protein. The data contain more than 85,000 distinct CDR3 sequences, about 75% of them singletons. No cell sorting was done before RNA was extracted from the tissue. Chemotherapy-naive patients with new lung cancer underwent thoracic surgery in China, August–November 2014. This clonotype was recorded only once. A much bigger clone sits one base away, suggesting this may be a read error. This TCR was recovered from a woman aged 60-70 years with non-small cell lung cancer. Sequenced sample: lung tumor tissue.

The CDR3 loop reads CASSYSAGGNEQCF. DNA of the CDR3: TGTGCCAGCAGTTATTCAGCGGGAGGCAACGAGCAGTGCTTC. The J gene is TRBJ2-7, the V gene TRBV6-2 or TRBV6-3; 9 positions match TRBD2. The germline V gene has CDR1 MNHEY and CDR2 SVGEGT. This CDR3 has 14 residues.